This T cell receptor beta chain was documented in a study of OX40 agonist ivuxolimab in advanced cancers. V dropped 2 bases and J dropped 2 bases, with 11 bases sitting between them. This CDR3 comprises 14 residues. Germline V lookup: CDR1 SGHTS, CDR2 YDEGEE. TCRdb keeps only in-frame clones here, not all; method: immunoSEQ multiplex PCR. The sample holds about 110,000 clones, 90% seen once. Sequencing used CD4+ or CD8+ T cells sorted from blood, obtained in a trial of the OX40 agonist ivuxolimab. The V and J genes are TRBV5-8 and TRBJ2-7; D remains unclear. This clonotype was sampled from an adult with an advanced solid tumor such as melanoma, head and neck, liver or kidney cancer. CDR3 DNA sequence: TGTGCCAGCAGCTTCCCGACGACTCCCTACGAGCAGTACTTC. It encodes CASSFPTTPYEQYF. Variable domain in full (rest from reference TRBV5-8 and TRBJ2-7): EAGVTQSPTHLIKTRGQQATLRCSPISGHTSVYWYQQALGLGLQFLLWYDEGEERNRGNFPPRFSGRQFPNYSSELNVNALELEDSALYLCASSFPTTPYEQYFGPGTRLTVT.